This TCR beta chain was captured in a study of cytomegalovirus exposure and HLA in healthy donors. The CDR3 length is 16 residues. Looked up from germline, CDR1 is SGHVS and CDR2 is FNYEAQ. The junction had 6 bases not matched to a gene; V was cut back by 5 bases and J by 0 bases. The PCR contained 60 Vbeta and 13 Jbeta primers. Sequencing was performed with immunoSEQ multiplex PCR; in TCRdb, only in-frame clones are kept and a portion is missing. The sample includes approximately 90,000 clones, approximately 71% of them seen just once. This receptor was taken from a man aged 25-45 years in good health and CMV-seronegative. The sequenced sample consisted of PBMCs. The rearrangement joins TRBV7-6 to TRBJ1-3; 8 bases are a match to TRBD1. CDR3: CASSRTGSSSGNTIYF. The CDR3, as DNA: TGTGCCAGCAGCCGGACAGGGAGTAGCTCTGGAAACACCATATATTTT.